This entry is about one T cell receptor beta chain. This sample was included in a study of blood T cell repertoires in COVID-19. Turning to the study itself: The study drew acute and convalescent COVID-19 samples from the United States, Italy and Spain. The cDNA or gDNA used as material had been derived from T cells, B-cell-depleted T cells, or PBMCs.

V lost 5 bases to trimming and J lost 0 bases, with 14 bases between them. The CDR3 covers 16 residues. Germline V gene lookup returns CDR1 MNHEY and CDR2 SVGEGT. Original processing notes: Amplified reference gene primers provided the basis for estimating nucleated cell counts. Produced via immunoSEQ multiplex PCR; TCRdb's table is partial and in-frame only. V and J calls and clone size are given by that table; D and trimming were obtained from the DNA. The sample includes tens of thousands of clones, 90% seen only once; the top ten take approximately 8%. The chain is built from TRBV6-2 or TRBV6-3 and TRBJ1-5; D is undetermined. The clonotype originates from a middle-aged woman with active COVID-19. Sequencing was performed on peripheral blood. The CDR3 nucleotides read TGTGCCAGCAGTATGCGTTTGGTTTATAGCAATCAGCCCCAGCATTTT. Protein: CASSMRLVYSNQPQHF.